This T cell receptor (beta chain) was sequenced in a study of blood T cells in healthy people across ages. Study results and limitations: Diversity estimates drawn from one million T cells were deemed underestimates. Researchers said unsorted PBMCs prevented a conclusive naive versus antigen-experienced comparison. In these data, TCR beta diversity tracked strongly with naive T cell percentage. The study found more naive CD4+ cells and higher diversity in long-lived than aged donors.

Of note for this clonotype: Its matching antigen is unknown.

A sample-barcoded 5' primer and a J-beta primer mix were used in a second PCR of about 7 to 12 cycles. TCRdb re-called the 5' RACE reads through MiXCR, storing one row per CDR3 protein. The table records 1,500,000 or so distinct CDR3 sequences, around 40% of them present only once. This CDR3 comprises 16 residues. Germline V lookup: CDR1 LNHNV, CDR2 YYDKDF (reference sequence). V usage is TRBV15 and J usage is TRBJ2-4, with D tentatively TRBD1 (6 bases). The tail of the sequence fits TRBJ2-7 better, so the J call may be wrong. Sequencing was performed on blood. The receptor's source is a woman between 18 and 30 years old in good health. The CDR3: CATSGTRVLTKYEQYF. The CDR3 DNA reads as TGTGCCACCAGCGGGACACGGGTCTTGACTAAATACGAGCAGTACTTC.